This T cell receptor (beta chain) originates from a study of monozygotic twins with inflammatory bowel disease. Findings of the study overall: Subtypes among T cells remained indistinguishable.

The CDR3 is made up of 14 amino acids. Input per TCR library consisted of around 4,000 ng of total RNA. TCRdb reprocessed the 5' RACE reads and stores each CDR3 protein as one record, lacking DNA. This repertoire includes fewer than 200,000 distinct CDR3 sequences. Turning to this clonotype: What it binds is unknown.

V usage is TRBV12-3 or TRBV12-4 and J usage is TRBJ1-1; the TCRdb D gene call, TRBD1, has no DNA to confirm it. The sequencing sample was made of blood. The clonotype comes from a human donor with ulcerative colitis or Crohn's disease, or a healthy co-twin of an affected twin (not recorded which). The CDR3 sequence is CASSLGTGFTEAFF.